This T cell receptor beta chain comes out of a study of T cell responses to AZD1222 COVID-19 vaccine. Study-wide results and caveats: Seropositivity was recorded at baseline in only five to seven AZD1222 recipients.

Trimming took off 7 bases at V and 2 bases at J, with 9 bases between the two ends. There are 13 residues in the CDR3. CDR1 and CDR2 (germline): MNHEY, SVGAGI. Concerning this clone itself: Antigen: not known. At the DNA level, this CDR3 is encoded by other sequences in the same sample as well.

Data came from immunoSEQ multiplex PCR; TCRdb stores just in-frame clones and leaves some out. The top ten clones hold about 2% of a sample with 140,000 or so clones, roughly 90% of them seen once. The chain joins TRBV6-5 to TRBJ1-3; D remains unclear. The TCR originated in an adult who received the AZD1222 COVID-19 vaccine. The source was peripheral blood, collected 28 days after the second AZD1222 dose. The CDR3 reads CASTRTAGNTIYF. The CDR3 nucleotides are TGTGCCAGCACTAGAACAGCTGGAAACACCATATATTTT.